This T cell receptor (beta chain) was retrieved from a study of T-cell memory formation after mild COVID-19. Across the study: TCR clusters largely stayed donor specific. Study-level points and caveats: CD8+ contracting clones occupied EMRA, while CD4+ ones occupied mainly CM and EM.

Constant-segment primers served in 5'RACE that generated TCR alpha and TCR beta cDNA libraries bearing sample barcodes and UMIs. TCRdb reanalysed the 5' RACE reads using MiXCR and keeps one entry per CDR3 protein. The sample has about 420,000 distinct CDR3 sequences, around a quarter seen once. As to this clonotype: Antigen specificity is unknown.

CDR3 length: 15 amino acids. CDR1 and CDR2 from the germline V gene are KGHSH and LQKENI. V dropped 3 bases and J dropped 3 bases, with 15 bases sitting between them. The sample comprised PBMCs or a T cell subset sorted from them (not recorded which). This TCR was sampled from an adult woman who had mild COVID-19 (a few samples of this study predate the infection). Cell type and time point are not known. The chain couples TRBV18 to TRBJ2-7; D is possibly TRBD1 or TRBD2 (5 bases each). For the CDR3, the DNA is TGTGCCAGCTCACCTCCTTCAGGGAGCCGCTACGAGCAGTACTTC. Its protein is CASSPPSGSRYEQYF.